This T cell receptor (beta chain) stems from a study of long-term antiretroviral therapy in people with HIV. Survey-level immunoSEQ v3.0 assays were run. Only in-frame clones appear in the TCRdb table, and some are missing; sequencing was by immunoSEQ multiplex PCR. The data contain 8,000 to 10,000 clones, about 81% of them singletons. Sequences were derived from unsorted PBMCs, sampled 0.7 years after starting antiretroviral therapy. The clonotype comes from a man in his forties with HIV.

The CDR3 here is CASSLQGQSNEKLFF. The DNA for the CDR3 is TGCGCCAGCAGCCTCCAGGGACAGAGTAATGAAAAACTGTTTTTT. The chain combines TRBV4-3 with TRBJ1-4; 7 nucleotides agree with TRBD1. Germline CDR1 and CDR2: LGHNA and YSLEER. CDR3 length: 15 residues. V gave up 4 bases and J gave up 4 bases; unmatched junction bases: 6.